This entry is about one T cell receptor (beta chain). Individual cDNA molecules carried attached unique molecular identifiers. MiXCR, run by TCRdb on the 5' RACE reads, gives a single entry per CDR3 protein. The sample lists 65,000 to 85,000 distinct CDR3 sequences, about 13% occurring once. This record comes from a study of early T cells in non-severe SARS-CoV-2 infection. Study-wide context: Bulk RNA taken from unsorted whole blood was sequenced, leaving chains unpaired.

Looked up from germline, CDR1 is SNHLY and CDR2 is FYNNEI. V trimming: 5 bases; J trimming: 16 bases; junction bases outside the gene matches: 11. The CDR3 consists of 12 residues. This receptor was obtained from an adult who was a healthcare worker with PCR-confirmed SARS-CoV-2 infection or an uninfected control (not recorded which). The specimen sequenced was whole blood. The rearrangement links TRBV2 to TRBJ2-1, with TRBD1 matching 7 bases. CDR3 sequence reads: CASSPTGPSKFF. The CDR3 bases are TGTGCCAGCAGTCCGACAGGGCCCTCAAAATTCTTC.